These 18 T cell receptor beta chains share one sample of origin, sequenced in a study of blood T cell repertoires in COVID-19. Some clones are missing from TCRdb's copy, which holds only in-frame ones; the method was immunoSEQ multiplex PCR. Among about 320,000 clones listed, 85% were seen once. Sequencing was performed on PBMCs or T cells enriched from blood (not recorded which). Receptor source: a woman in her 30s who had been exposed to COVID-19.

The chain links TRBV12-5 to TRBJ1-2; D remains ambiguous. The CDR3 consists of 16 residues. The V end lost 0 bases, the J end lost 0 bases, and 11 bases lay between the germline ends. Germline loops: CDR1 LGHNT, CDR2 FRNRAP. CDR3 residues: CASGLVLYGANYGYTF. Written as DNA, the CDR3 is TGTGCTAGTGGTTTGGTACTTTACGGAGCTAACTATGGCTACACCTTC.

The chain combines TRBV30 with TRBJ1-2, with 12 nucleotides matching TRBD1. There are 15 residues in the CDR3. Losses at the gene ends were 4 bases for V and 8 bases for J; bases not matched to a gene: 11. Germline lookup yields CDR1 GTSNPN and CDR2 SVGIG (reference sequence). The DNA for the CDR3 is TGTGCCTGGAAACTGCCGGGACAGGGGGCGAAGGGCTACACCTTC. Translated, it gives CAWKLPGQGAKGYTF.

Notes on this clone: This sample also contains other DNA sequences that code for the same CDR3. The chain links TRBV5-6 to TRBJ1-2; 7 bases are shared with TRBD1. The junction had 4 bases not matched to a gene; V was cut back by 2 bases and J by 6 bases. Germline V CDR1 and CDR2: SGHDT, YYEEEE. This CDR3 spans 13 amino acids. CDR3 in DNA: TGTGCCAGCAGCTTAAGACAGGGAGATGGCTACACCTTC. Translation gives CASSLRQGDGYTF.

The chain has TRBV5-4 and TRBJ1-1; no firm D call. V lost 4 bases, J lost 3 bases, and 10 bases lay in between. Per germline, CDR1 SGHNT and CDR2 YYREEE (reference sequence). The CDR3 length is 13 residues. DNA for the CDR3: TGTGCCAGCAGCAGTAGTTCGGACACTGAAGCTTTCTTT. As protein: CASSSSSDTEAFF.

This clone was found once. The chain has TRBV7-3 and TRBJ1-2, with 11 positions matching TRBD1. The CDR3 length is 15 residues. The J segment lost 4 bases and the V segment lost 5 bases, leaving 6 bases of the junction unmatched. CDR1 and CDR2 from the germline V gene are SGHTA and FQGTGA. The chain's CDR3 is CASSPGQGVSYGYTF. DNA of the CDR3: TGTGCCAGCAGCCCGGGACAGGGGGTTTCCTATGGCTACACCTTC. Full variable domain (remainder filled in from reference TRBV7-3 and TRBJ1-2): GAGVSQTPSNKVTEKGKYVELRCDPISGHTALYWYRQSLGQGPEFLIYFQGTGAADDSGLPNDRFFAVRPEGSVSTLKIQRTERGDSAVYLCASSPGQGVSYGYTFGSGTRLTVV.

This sequence joins TRBV21-1 and TRBJ1-6; TRBD1 reflects the table's D call only, with no check against the DNA. TRBV21-1 is listed as a pseudogene. CDR3 length equals 15 residues. The chain's CDR3 is CASSKDLGARSPLHF. The DNA of the CDR3 is TGTGCCAGCAGCAAAGACCTAGGGGCCAGATCACCCCTCCACTTT.

The CDR3 loop is CASSLVGANYGYTF. CDR3 nucleotides: TGTGCCAGCAGCTTGGTAGGAGCTAACTATGGCTACACCTTC. The chain combines TRBV5-5 with TRBJ1-2; D unclear. The germline CDR1 and CDR2 sequences are SGHKS and YYEKEE (reference sequence). Trimming removed 0 bases at V and 0 bases at J, with 6 bases between. The CDR3 is made up of 14 amino acids.

V is TRBV5-1 and J is TRBJ2-1; 7 nucleotides agree with TRBD2. The V segment lost 0 bases and the J segment 7 bases; nucleotides outside the gene matches: 1. This CDR3 is 13 amino acids long. The germline V gene encodes CDR1 SGHRS and CDR2 YFSETQ. The CDR3 nucleotides are TGCGCCAGCAGCTTGGAGGGACTAAATGAGCAGTTCTTC. It yields the protein CASSLEGLNEQFF.

CDR3 residues: CASRGAGAQDTQYF. In nucleotides, the CDR3 is TGTGCCAGCAGGGGAGCGGGGGCTCAAGATACGCAGTATTTT. The chain is built from TRBV5-4 and TRBJ2-3; TRBD2 aligns across 8 bases. CDR3 length equals 14 residues. Trimming cost V 5 bases and J 5 bases; bases outside gene matches: 7. Germline-derived CDR1 and CDR2 are SGHNT and YYREEE (reference sequence).

The chain combines TRBV27 with TRBJ2-7; 12 bases line up with TRBD2. J was trimmed by 0 bases and V by 5 bases; bases with no gene match: 2. The CDR3 consists of 15 residues. CDR1 and CDR2 (germline): MNHEY, SMNVEV (reference sequence). The CDR3 sequence: CASSRLAGDSYEQYF. DNA for the CDR3: TGTGCCAGCAGTAGACTAGCGGGGGACTCCTACGAGCAGTACTTC.

The chain combines TRBV19 with TRBJ1-5; 7 nucleotides agree with TRBD1. This CDR3 has 15 residues. V trimming: 3 bases; J trimming: 2 bases; junction bases outside the gene matches: 4. Germline V gives CDR1 LNHDA, CDR2 SQIVND (reference sequence). The CDR3 here is CASSIAGGRNQPQHF. CDR3 in DNA: TGTGCCAGTAGTATCGCAGGGGGACGCAATCAGCCCCAGCATTTT.

There are a few counts of this clone. The V and J genes are TRBV6-5 and TRBJ1-1; TRBD1 might be the D (6 bases). Trimming shortened V by 6 bases and J by 3 bases, and 14 bases separated the two germline ends. Germline CDR1 is MNHEY and CDR2 is SVGAGI. The CDR3 loop spans 14 amino acids. The CDR3 bases are TGTGCCAGCAGGCCGGGACGGACAGACACTGAAGCTTTCTTT. Translation gives CASRPGRTDTEAFF.

The J gene is TRBJ1-2, the V gene TRBV5-1; TRBD1 is a possible D gene (6 bases). The V gene lost 0 bases and the J gene lost 2 bases, with 11 bases spanning the gap. Germline CDR1 SGHRS, CDR2 YFSETQ. The CDR3 runs 15 residues. DNA of the CDR3: TGCGCCAGCAGCTTGGTGCACAGGGAGAACTATGGCTACACCTTC. Encoded protein: CASSLVHRENYGYTF.

CDR3 region: CSASAGTSGSEQFF. Written as DNA, the CDR3 is TGCAGTGCTAGTGCCGGGACTAGCGGGAGTGAACAGTTCTTC. The chain couples TRBV20-1 to TRBJ2-1, with 14 positions matching TRBD2. The CDR3 is 14 residues long. Germline V CDR1 and CDR2: DFQATT, SNEGSKA (reference sequence). V lost 3 bases, J lost 13 bases, and 8 bases stayed unmatched.

This sequence joins TRBV7-8 and TRBJ2-1, with TRBD2 as a possible D gene (7 bases). Per the germline V gene, CDR1 is SGHVS and CDR2 is FQNEAQ. Trimming took 5 bases from V and 15 from J, leaving 23 bases between them. The CDR3 extends over 14 amino acids. CDR3 loop: CASSPIRGGAEGFF. The CDR3 nucleotides read TGTGCCAGCAGCCCCATAAGAGGGGGGGCCGAGGGGTTCTTC.

In DNA, the CDR3 is TGTGCCAGCAGCCGCCCGGGGGGACCCTACGAGCAGTACTTC. Protein product: CASSRPGGPYEQYF. The rearrangement uses TRBV28 and TRBJ2-7, with 7 bases fitting TRBD2. Germline CDR1 MDHEN, CDR2 SYDVKM. The CDR3 totals 14 residues. V trimming: 6 bases; J trimming: 2 bases; junction bases outside the gene matches: 7.

This chain uses TRBV24-1 with TRBJ2-7; TRBD2 matches at 14 bases. There are 19 residues in the CDR3. CDR1 is KGHDR and CDR2 is SFDVKD in the germline V gene. The J segment lost 0 bases and the V segment lost 8 bases, leaving 14 bases of the junction unmatched. The CDR3 sequence is CATTGGSGTSGRISYEQYF. The CDR3, as DNA: TGTGCCACCACGGGGGGTTCCGGGACTAGCGGGAGAATCTCCTACGAGCAGTACTTC.

The rearrangement joins TRBV27 to TRBJ2-1; 12 bases agree with TRBD2. The CDR3 consists of 15 residues. Germline V gene lookup returns CDR1 MNHEY and CDR2 SMNVEV (reference sequence). The ends lost 3 bases at V and 6 bases at J; junction bases unmatched: 3. The CDR3 DNA is TGTGCCAGCAGTTTGACTAGCGGGAGTTTCAATGAGCAGTTCTTC. Amino acid sequence: CASSLTSGSFNEQFF.